In this sample, the clone carrying this T cell receptor beta chain turned up a few times. What it binds is unknown. The sample belongs to a study of Ad26.COV2.S vaccination and SARS-CoV-2 variants. Study background: The vaccine Ad26.COV2.S was put into the muscle once, or twice with 56 days between. Findings and limits, study-wide: Whether participants received vaccine or placebo, their non-spike TCR breadth was similar. In TCR breadth and depth analyses, total T cell responses may have been underestimated.

Treatment specified: roughly 20 received Ad26.COV2.S at low or high dose, single or two shots; 5 received placebo; per-sample allocation not given. Sampling occurred on day 63 after the first vaccine or placebo injection. Germline V gene lookup returns CDR1 MNHEY and CDR2 SVGEGT. The V and J ends lost 6 bases and 5 bases, in that order; junction bases with no gene match: 15. This CDR3 has 16 amino acids. Sequencing was performed with immunoSEQ multiplex PCR; in TCRdb, only in-frame clones are kept and a portion is missing. Of some 270,000 clones in the sample, roughly 85% were seen once. The clonotype originates from a person between 18 and 65 years old who received the Ad26.COV2.S COVID-19 vaccine or a placebo. Source: peripheral blood, taken in a trial of Ad26.COV2.S vaccine versus placebo. V gene TRBV6-2 or TRBV6-3 combines with J gene TRBJ2-5, with 7 bases fitting TRBD1. The CDR3 loop is CASSRRMDRKGETQYF. The CDR3 DNA follows: TGTGCCAGCAGCCGCCGGATGGACAGGAAGGGGGAGACCCAGTACTTC.